This T cell receptor beta chain is from a study of blood T cell repertoires in COVID-19. Looking at the study overall: Sources were T cells, B-cell-depleted T cells, or PBMCs; the material itself was cDNA or gDNA.

The germline V gene encodes CDR1 SGHDT and CDR2 YYEEEE. Trimming removed 3 bases from V and 6 bases from J; junction bases left unmatched: 11. This CDR3 is 15 amino acids long. Original data processing: Reference gene primers were amplified, and this amplification served to estimate nucleated cell counts. The table came from immunoSEQ multiplex PCR; TCRdb's copy has only in-frame clones and leaves some out. The DNA was the basis for D and trimming; V, J and clone size are from that table. Of nearly 90,000 clones in the sample, around 88% were seen once. The sequencing sample was made of peripheral blood. This sequence was found in a man aged 55 to 70 with acute or convalescent COVID-19. This chain joins TRBV5-6 and TRBJ1-2; 7 bases line up with TRBD1. CDR3 loop: CASSSLLTGSDGYTF. The DNA of the CDR3 is TGTGCCAGCAGCTCCCTATTGACAGGGAGCGATGGCTACACCTTC.